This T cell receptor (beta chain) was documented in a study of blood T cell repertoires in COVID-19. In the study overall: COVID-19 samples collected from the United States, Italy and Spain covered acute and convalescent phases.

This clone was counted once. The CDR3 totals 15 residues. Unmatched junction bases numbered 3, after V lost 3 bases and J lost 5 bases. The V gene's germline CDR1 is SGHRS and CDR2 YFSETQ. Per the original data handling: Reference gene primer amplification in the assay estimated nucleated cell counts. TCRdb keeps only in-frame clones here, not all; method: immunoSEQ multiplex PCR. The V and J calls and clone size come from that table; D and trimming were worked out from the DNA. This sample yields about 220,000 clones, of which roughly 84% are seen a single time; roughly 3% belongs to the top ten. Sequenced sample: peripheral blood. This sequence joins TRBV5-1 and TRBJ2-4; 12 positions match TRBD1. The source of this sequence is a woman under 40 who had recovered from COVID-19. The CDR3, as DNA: TGCGCCAGCAGCTCGGGACAGGGGGCCCAAAACATTCAGTACTTC. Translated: CASSSGQGAQNIQYF.